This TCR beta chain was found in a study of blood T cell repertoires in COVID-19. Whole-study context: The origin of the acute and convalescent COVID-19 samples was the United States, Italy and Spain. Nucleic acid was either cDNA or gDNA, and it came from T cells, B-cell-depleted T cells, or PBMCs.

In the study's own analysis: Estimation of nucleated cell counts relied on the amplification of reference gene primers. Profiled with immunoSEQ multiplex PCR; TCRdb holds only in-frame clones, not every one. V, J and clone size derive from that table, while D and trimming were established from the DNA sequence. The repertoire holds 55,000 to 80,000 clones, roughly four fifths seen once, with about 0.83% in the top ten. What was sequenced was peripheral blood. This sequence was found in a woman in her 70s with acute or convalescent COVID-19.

In DNA, the CDR3 is TGTGCCAGCAGCGCGCCCAGGGTTCCGGAGACCCAGTACTTC. This codes for CASSAPRVPETQYF. The chain joins TRBV4-2 to TRBJ2-5; tentatively, D is TRBD1 (5 bases). With 5 bases removed from V and 5 bases from J, the gap between germline ends came to 15 bases. This CDR3 spans 14 amino acids. Looked up from germline, CDR1 is LGHNA and CDR2 is YNFKEQ.